The TCR beta chain under discussion was sequenced for a study of cytomegalovirus exposure and HLA in healthy donors. Notes on the study in general: Across HLA loci, a later analysis found differing TCR association rates, with DRB1 most and HLA-C fewest. Presence/absence analyses rested on an assumption that sequencing depth was roughly uniform across donors.

Trimming stripped 4 bases from V and 3 bases from J, with 10 bases between. Germline V lookup: CDR1 SGHDT, CDR2 YYEEEE. This CDR3 is built from 13 residues. The PCR contained 60 Vbeta and 13 Jbeta primers. This table comes from immunoSEQ multiplex PCR, and its TCRdb copy is limited to in-frame clones, with some not included. The profile shows some 110,000 clones, around 80% of them singletons. As regards this clone: Its antigen remains unidentified.

This chain connects TRBV5-6 to TRBJ1-2, with D possibly matching TRBD1 (6 bases). The specimen was PBMCs. The sequence was obtained from a man aged 60-69 years in good health and CMV-seronegative. The CDR3 DNA is TGTGCCAGCAGCCCGAGACAGGACTATGGCTACACCTTC. This sequence encodes CASSPRQDYGYTF.